This T cell receptor (beta chain) stems from a study of blood T cells in healthy people across ages. The CDR3 contains 13 residues. The germline V gene has CDR1 DFQATT and CDR2 SNEGSKA (reference sequence). The ends lost 5 bases at V and 4 bases at J; junction bases unmatched: 7. The use of a sample-barcoded 5' primer and a J-beta primer mix characterized a second PCR of roughly 6 to 11 cycles. Template switching added a 12-random-nucleotide identifier to every cDNA molecule. TCRdb ran MiXCR on the 5' RACE reads and lists one entry per CDR3 protein. This table holds roughly 800,000 distinct CDR3 sequences, roughly 60% found once. Healthy Caucasian individuals from Russia aged roughly 6 to 90 were enrolled as donors. This clonotype was observed a handful of times. Its matching antigen is unknown. Study-level findings and limits: Long-lived and aged donors differed, with more naive CD4+ cells and higher diversity in the long-lived. Diversity estimates from one million T cells were considered underestimates.

The sample consisted of blood. The TCR was taken from a man aged 25-45 years in good health. This chain uses TRBV20-1 with TRBJ2-5, with TRBD2 matching 7 bases. The CDR3 loop is CSAWTSKGETQYF. The CDR3, as DNA: TGCAGTGCTTGGACTAGTAAGGGAGAGACCCAGTACTTC.